The present entry profiles one T cell receptor beta chain with its context. Its antigen is currently not known. No base quality values were provided; no much bigger clone lies one nucleotide off. TCR CDR3 regions were amplified from genomic DNA by multiplex PCR using the deep immunoSEQ assay. Extracted genomic DNA from each cell subset was spread evenly across all wells of several immunoSEQ 96-well plates, with each plate serving as a replicate. For sorted subsets, each replicate PCR was loaded with roughly 0.2 ug genomic DNA, equivalent to 30,000 or so T cell genomes. Purified libraries were quantified with a Qubit 3.0 fluorometer, sized on a Bioanalyzer 2100, and re-quantified with the KAPA Library Quantification kit. Each immunoSEQ 96-well plate was sequenced on its own single-read 150-cycle Illumina NextSeq 550 flow cell. In the paper's pipeline: The immunoSEQ output contained only junctional sequences without quality scores, so filtering could not match that applied to full-length reads. To assign V/J genes and CDR3, sequences were annotated against IMGT germline references using PyIR, a Python wrapper for IgBLAST v1.9. Reads with weak V/J assignments (E-value above 1e-6), missing CDR3, stop codons, out-of-frame junctions, or ambiguous translated residues were removed. A V3J clonotype was defined by an identical inferred V gene, J gene, and CDR3 amino acid sequence. Percentage overlap between repertoires was computed as shared unique clonotypes divided by the size of the smaller repertoire. Three approaches were used to assess repertoire richness: RTK rarefaction, the Chao1 estimator, and Recon v2.1 estimates of unobserved clonotypes. Generation probabilities for all TCRbeta clonotypes obtained by the gDNA method from a handful of donors were computed using OLGA. TCRdb re-hosts the immuneACCESS table, in-frame sequences only. Its copies lack some clones; in the studies checked, an unresolved V gene accounts for under half of them, and the cause for the rest is not known. The V and J calls and clone size come from that table; D and trimming were worked out from the DNA. The sample has approximately 810,000 clones on record, about 91% of them singletons. 24% of the sample rests with the top ten.

CD8 naive samples were CD45RO-negative cells positively selected for CCR7, giving a CD45RA+CCR7+ population that excluded TemRA cells. The donors were healthy, HIV-negative adults who had no recently reported acute infections or vaccinations. Every donor was a Caucasian adult residing in Nashville, Tennessee, USA. After blood collection by leukapheresis, PBMCs were isolated using Ficoll-Histopaque density gradient centrifugation and then cryopreserved in the vapor phase of liquid nitrogen. Purity and quantity of every magnetically sorted T cell population were checked by analytical flow cytometry. Genomic DNA was isolated from each sorted fraction and quantified by UV absorbance on a Nanodrop 2000c. The record originates from a study of shared clonotypes between healthy human individuals (dated by TCRdb to about 2020). Study-level background: The cohort comprised a couple of women and three men aged 18 to 49 years. For each donor, CD4 naive and CD4 memory were each run on three plates, CD8 naive on two plates, and CD8 memory on one plate. To estimate repertoire size and how much clonotypes are shared between individuals, the study performed deep sequencing of blood TCR repertoires from five healthy adults. To increase sequencing depth and limit assay-specific biases, different laboratories used diverse techniques to prepare libraries and sequence TCR repertoires. Per donor, leukapheresis produced somewhere between about 0.85 and 8.9 billion PBMCs.

Compared with germline, V lacks 4 bases and J lacks 7 bases; bases without a gene match: 14. Spanning cysteine to phenylalanine, the CDR3 consists of 16 amino acids. Kept here is only the CDR3 DNA, which spans 48 bases and is read in frame from base 1. Via the germline V gene (reference sequence), CDR1 is SGHNT and CDR2 YYREEE. Broad study findings and their caveats: Based on pairwise subsampling, the degree of clonotype sharing among donors was expected to be affected by sequencing depth. The small number of donors limited the genetic and exposure-history diversity represented. When a few donors were compared, the shared fraction of clonotypes was 5% to 6.5% for naive CD4, approximately 3.5% for naive CD8, about 2.4% for memory CD4, and 0.35% to 0.4% for memory CD8. Larger estimated clonotype richness was generally found for naive subsets than for memory subsets. Clonotypes shared by all four sorted-subset donors showed higher generation probabilities than non-shared clonotypes. Sampling was limited to blood, and TCR repertoires in tissue likely differ from TCR repertoires in blood. Rarefaction of sorted-subset datasets indicated incomplete sequencing despite the large sequencing depth.

Recombination connected TRBV5-4 to TRBJ2-1, with 7 central nucleotides matching TRBD2. Material: naive CD8+ T cells sorted from blood. The cell subset or site label, as the study defines it: CD45RA+CCR7+. This clonotype was obtained from a man younger than 45 in good health. The CDR3 protein: CASSQTGLAAENEQFF. The sequenced DNA is TGTGCCAGCAGCCAAACCGGGCTAGCGGCAGAGAATGAGCAGTTCTTC.